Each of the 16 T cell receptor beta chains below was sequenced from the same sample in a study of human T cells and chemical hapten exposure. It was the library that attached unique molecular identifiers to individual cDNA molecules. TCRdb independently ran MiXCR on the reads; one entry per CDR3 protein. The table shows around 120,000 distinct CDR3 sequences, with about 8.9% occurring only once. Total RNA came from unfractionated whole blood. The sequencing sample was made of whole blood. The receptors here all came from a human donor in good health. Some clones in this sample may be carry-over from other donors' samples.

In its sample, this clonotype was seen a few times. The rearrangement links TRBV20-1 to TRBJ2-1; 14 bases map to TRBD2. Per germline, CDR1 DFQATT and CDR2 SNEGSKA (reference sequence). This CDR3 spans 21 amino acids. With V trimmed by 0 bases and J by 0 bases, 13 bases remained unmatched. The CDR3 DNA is TGCAGTGCTAGAGATTATGAAGGGACTAGCGGGAGAATTTTCTCCTACAATGAGCAGTTCTTC. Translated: CSARDYEGTSGRIFSYNEQFF.

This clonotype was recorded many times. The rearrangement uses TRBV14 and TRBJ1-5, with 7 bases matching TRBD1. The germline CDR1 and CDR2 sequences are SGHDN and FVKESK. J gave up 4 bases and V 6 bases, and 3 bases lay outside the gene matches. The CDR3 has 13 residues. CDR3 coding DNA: TGTGCCAGCAGTACAGGGGTGAATCAGCCCCAGCATTTT. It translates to CASSTGVNQPQHF.

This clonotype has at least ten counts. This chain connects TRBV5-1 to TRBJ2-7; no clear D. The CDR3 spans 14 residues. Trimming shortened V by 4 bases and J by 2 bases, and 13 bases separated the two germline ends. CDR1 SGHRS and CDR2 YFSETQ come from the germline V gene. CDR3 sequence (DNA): TGCGCCAGCAGCAAGGATCAATTAGCCTACGAGCAGTACTTC. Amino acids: CASSKDQLAYEQYF.

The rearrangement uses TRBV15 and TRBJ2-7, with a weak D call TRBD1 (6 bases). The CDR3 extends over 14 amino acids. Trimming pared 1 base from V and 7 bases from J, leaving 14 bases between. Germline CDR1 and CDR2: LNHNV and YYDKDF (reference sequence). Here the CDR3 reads CATSRVRTEREQYF. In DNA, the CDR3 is TGTGCCACCAGCAGAGTTCGGACAGAGAGGGAGCAGTACTTC.

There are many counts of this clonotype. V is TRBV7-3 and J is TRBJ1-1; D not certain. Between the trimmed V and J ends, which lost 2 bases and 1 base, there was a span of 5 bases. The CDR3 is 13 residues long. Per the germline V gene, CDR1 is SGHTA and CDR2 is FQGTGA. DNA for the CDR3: TGTGCCAGCAGCTTAGAGGGGAACACTGAAGCTTTCTTT. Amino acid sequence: CASSLEGNTEAFF.

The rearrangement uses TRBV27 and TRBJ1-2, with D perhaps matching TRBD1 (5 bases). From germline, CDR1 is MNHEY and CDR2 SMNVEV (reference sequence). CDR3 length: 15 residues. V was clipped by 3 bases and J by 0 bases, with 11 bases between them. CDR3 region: CASSLQDITNYGYTF. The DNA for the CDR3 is TGTGCCAGCAGTTTGCAGGACATTACTAACTATGGCTACACCTTC.

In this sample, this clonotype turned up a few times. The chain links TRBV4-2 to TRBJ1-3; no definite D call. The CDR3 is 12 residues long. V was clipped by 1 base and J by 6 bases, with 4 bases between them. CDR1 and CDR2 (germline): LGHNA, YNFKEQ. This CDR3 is CASSQAENTIYF. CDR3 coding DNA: TGTGCCAGCAGCCAAGCGGAAAACACCATATATTTT.

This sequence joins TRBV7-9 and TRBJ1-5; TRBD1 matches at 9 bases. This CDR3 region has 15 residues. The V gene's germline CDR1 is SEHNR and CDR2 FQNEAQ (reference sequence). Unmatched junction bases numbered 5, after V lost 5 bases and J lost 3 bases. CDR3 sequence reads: CASSEGQGINQPQHF. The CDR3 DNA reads TGTGCCAGCAGCGAGGGACAGGGTATCAATCAGCCCCAGCATTTT.

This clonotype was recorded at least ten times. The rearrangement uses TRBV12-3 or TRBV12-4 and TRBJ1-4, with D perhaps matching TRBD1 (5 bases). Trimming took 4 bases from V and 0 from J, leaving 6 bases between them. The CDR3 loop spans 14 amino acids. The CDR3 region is CASSWGATNEKLFF. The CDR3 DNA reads TGTGCCAGCAGTTGGGGGGCAACTAATGAAAAACTGTTTTTT.

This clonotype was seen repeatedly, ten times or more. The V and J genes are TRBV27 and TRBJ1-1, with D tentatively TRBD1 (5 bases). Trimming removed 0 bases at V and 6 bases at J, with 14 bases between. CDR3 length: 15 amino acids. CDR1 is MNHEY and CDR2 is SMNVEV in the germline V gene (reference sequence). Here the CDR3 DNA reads TGTGCCAGCAGTTTATCGAAAAGTGGGGGGGCTGAAGCTTTCTTT. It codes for CASSLSKSGGAEAFF.

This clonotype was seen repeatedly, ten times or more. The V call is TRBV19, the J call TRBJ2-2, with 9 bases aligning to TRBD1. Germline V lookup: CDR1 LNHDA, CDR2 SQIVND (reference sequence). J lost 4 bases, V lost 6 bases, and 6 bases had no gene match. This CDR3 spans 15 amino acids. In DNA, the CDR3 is TGTGCCAGTAGAATGGACAGGGGTTTCACCGGGGAGCTGTTTTTT. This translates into CASRMDRGFTGELFF.

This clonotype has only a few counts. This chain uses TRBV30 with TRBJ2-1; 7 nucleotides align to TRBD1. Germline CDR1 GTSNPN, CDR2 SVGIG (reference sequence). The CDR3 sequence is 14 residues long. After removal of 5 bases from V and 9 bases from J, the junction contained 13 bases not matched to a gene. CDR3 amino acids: CAWLHRGALLEQFF. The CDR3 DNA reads TGTGCCTGGCTTCACAGGGGAGCCCTTCTTGAGCAGTTCTTC.

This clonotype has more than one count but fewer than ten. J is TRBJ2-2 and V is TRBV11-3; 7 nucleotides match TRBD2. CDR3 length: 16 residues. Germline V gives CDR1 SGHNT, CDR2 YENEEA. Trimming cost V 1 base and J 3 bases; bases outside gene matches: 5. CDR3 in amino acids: CASSLAGGSYTGELFF. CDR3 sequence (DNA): TGTGCCAGCAGCTTAGCAGGCGGGAGCTACACCGGGGAGCTGTTTTTT.

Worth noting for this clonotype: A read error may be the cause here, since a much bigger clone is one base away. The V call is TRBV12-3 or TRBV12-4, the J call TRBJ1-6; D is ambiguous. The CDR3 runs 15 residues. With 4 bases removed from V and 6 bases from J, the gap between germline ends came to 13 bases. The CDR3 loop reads CASSSSRSGNSPLHF. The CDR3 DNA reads TGTGCCAGCAGTTCTTCCAGATCGGGTAATTCACCCCTCCACTTT.

The CDR3 nucleotides are TGTGCCAGCAGCTCCCTTGCCGGGGGATATAATTCACCCCTCCACTTT. This gives the protein CASSSLAGGYNSPLHF. V usage is TRBV7-9 and J usage is TRBJ1-6; tentative D call: TRBD1 (5 bases). Germline V gene lookup returns CDR1 SEHNR and CDR2 FQNEAQ (reference sequence). Trimming shortened V by 4 bases and J by 4 bases, and 14 bases separated the two germline ends. This CDR3 has 16 amino acids.

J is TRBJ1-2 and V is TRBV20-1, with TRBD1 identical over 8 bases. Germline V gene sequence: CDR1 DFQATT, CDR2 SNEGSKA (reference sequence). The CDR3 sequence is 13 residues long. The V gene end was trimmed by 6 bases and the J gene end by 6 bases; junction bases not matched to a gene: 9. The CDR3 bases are TGCAGTGCATACCTCGGACAGGGTGATGGCTACACCTTC. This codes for CSAYLGQGDGYTF.